The present entry profiles one T cell receptor (beta chain) with its context. Cells were sorted from thawed PBMC rested overnight and stained with GMM-loaded CD1B tetramer, viability dye and anti-CD3. CD1B tetramers were loaded with Rhodococcus equi-derived C32 glucose monomycolate. The source of the sample is a study of T cells in tuberculosis. CDR3 size: 18 residues. CDR1 SGHRS and CDR2 YFSETQ come from the germline V gene. V was trimmed by 3 bases and J by 5 bases, leaving 24 bases between them. Assay used: immunoSEQ multiplex PCR; TCRdb lists only in-frame clones, some missing. The sample lists some 90,000 clones; roughly 91% were seen once.

This receptor was taken from an adult woman with latent tuberculosis. Material: CD1b-GMM tetramer-negative cells sorted from PBMCs. The chain is built from TRBV5-1 and TRBJ1-3; D might be TRBD1 (5 bases). CDR3 sequence: CASSSGGGTDLRRNTIYF. In DNA, the CDR3 is TGCGCCAGCAGCTCTGGTGGGGGGACTGACTTGAGAAGAAACACCATATATTTT.